This TCR beta chain appears in the sequencing data of a study of Graves' ophthalmopathy and Graves' hyperthyroidism. Concerning this clonotype: Its antigen is not identified.

Broader study findings: In blood appeared most of the expanded thyroid clonotypes whose frequency exceeded 0.001.

V gave up 2 bases and J gave up 3 bases, with 13 bases separating them. This CDR3 comprises 15 residues. CDR1 MNHEY and CDR2 SMNVEV come from the germline V gene (reference sequence). Researchers took RNA transcripts and amplified TCR beta CDR3 regions from them. The authors performed first-round RT-PCR with HTBI primers and then a second-round multiplex PCR. TCRdb redid the calling of the multiplex PCR reads with MiXCR, one entry per CDR3 protein. The sample lists 200,000 to 250,000 distinct CDR3 sequences, 29% occurring once. The sample comprised peripheral blood. This rearrangement joins TRBV27 to TRBJ2-5; no reliable D call. The sequence was obtained from a man between 50 and 59 years old with Graves' ophthalmopathy. CDR3 bases: TGTGCCAGCAGTTTAGCGGCCGGGCCCAAAGAGACCCAGTACTTC. Encoded protein: CASSLAAGPKETQYF.